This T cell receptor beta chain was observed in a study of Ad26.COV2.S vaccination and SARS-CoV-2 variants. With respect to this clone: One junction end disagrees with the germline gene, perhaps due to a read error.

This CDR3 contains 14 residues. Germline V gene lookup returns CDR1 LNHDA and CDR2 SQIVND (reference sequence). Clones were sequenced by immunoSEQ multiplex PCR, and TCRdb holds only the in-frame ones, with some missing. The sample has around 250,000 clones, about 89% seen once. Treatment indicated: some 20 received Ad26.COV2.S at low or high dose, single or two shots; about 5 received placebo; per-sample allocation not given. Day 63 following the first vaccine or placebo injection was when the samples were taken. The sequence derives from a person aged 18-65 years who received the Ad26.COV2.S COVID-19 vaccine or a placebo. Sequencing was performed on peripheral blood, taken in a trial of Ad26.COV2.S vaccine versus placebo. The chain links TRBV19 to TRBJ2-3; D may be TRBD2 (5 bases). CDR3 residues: CASNGDRDTDTQYF. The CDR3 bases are TGTGCGAGTAACGGGGATAGGGACACAGATACGCAGTATTTT.